These 25 T cell receptor beta chains originate from one sample sequenced in a study of CD8 T cells in ankylosing spondylitis (dated by TCRdb to about 2017). The antigens for these receptors are not known. Library method: 5' RACE. Sequencing used an Illumina HiSeq 2500. TCRdb reprocessing: public reads trimmed at Q25 with fastp, clones called with MiXCR, in-frame beta chains kept. Rows are combined by CDR3 protein, so each entry shows the most common genes and DNA. The sample table contains some 130,000 distinct CDR3 sequences; only one count was recorded for 17% of them. The top ten clonotypes cover 33% of the sample. General conclusions and limits of the study: A TCR beta motif of 8 or 9 highly homologous amino acid variants appeared characteristic of blood from ankylosing spondylitis patients.

Input material: blood, either unsorted or a sorted T cell fraction (not recorded which). These receptors all come from a male donor with ankylosing spondylitis.

This clonotype was seen more than once but under ten times. This chain joins TRBV29-1 and TRBJ2-1, with 12 bases that match TRBD2. Trimming removed 4 bases from V and 9 bases from J; junction bases left unmatched: 4. From germline, CDR1 is SQVTM and CDR2 ANQGSEA. CDR3 length equals 13 residues. DNA of the CDR3: TGCAGCGTTGGGGCTAGCGGGAGGGGTGAGCAGTTCTTC. Residues: CSVGASGRGEQFF.

The V and J genes are TRBV4-1 and TRBJ2-2; unclear D gene. V lost 4 bases to trimming and J lost 0 bases, with 15 bases between them. The CDR3 length is 17 residues. Germline CDR1 reads MGHRA; CDR2 reads YSYEKL. This CDR3 reads CASSLAAAPANTGELFF. DNA for the CDR3: TGCGCCAGCAGCCTTGCGGCTGCCCCCGCGAACACCGGGGAGCTGTTTTTT.

The rearrangement uses TRBV7-2 and TRBJ2-7, with TRBD2 matching over 11 bases. Germline CDR1 SGHTA, CDR2 FQGNSA. This CDR3 comprises 15 residues. V shed 3 bases and J 4 bases; nucleotides not matched to a gene: 5. CDR3 bases: TGTGCCAGCAGCTTCCTAGCGGGAGGTGCATACGAGCAGTACTTC. Encoded protein: CASSFLAGGAYEQYF.

The genes are TRBV4-1 and TRBJ2-7; 10 nucleotides align to TRBD2. The J segment lost 3 bases and the V segment lost 4 bases, leaving 3 bases of the junction unmatched. CDR1 is MGHRA, CDR2 YSYEKL, per germline. This CDR3 is built from 14 residues. CDR3 in amino acids: CASSPGTSDYEQYF. In DNA form, the CDR3 reads TGCGCCAGCAGCCCTGGGACTAGCGACTACGAGCAGTACTTC.

The chain employs TRBV4-2 and TRBJ2-6, with D perhaps given as TRBD1 or TRBD2 (5 bases each). Germline CDR1 is LGHNA and CDR2 is YNFKEQ. CDR3 length: 15 amino acids. The germline V and J ends were trimmed by 3 bases and 2 bases, with 8 bases remaining between them. The CDR3 protein is CASSQGVAGANVLTF. CDR3 coding DNA: TGTGCCAGCAGCCAGGGGGTCGCTGGGGCCAACGTCCTGACTTTC.

The CDR3 is CASSLYNGRSYEQYF. The CDR3 nucleotides read TGTGCCAGCAGCTTGTACAACGGGAGAAGCTACGAGCAGTACTTC. The rearrangement links TRBV7-2 to TRBJ2-7, with D possibly TRBD2 on 6 matching bases. The germline V gene encodes CDR1 SGHTA and CDR2 FQGNSA. The CDR3 runs 15 residues. V was clipped by 3 bases and J by 3 bases, with 15 bases between them. The whole variable domain, filled in from reference TRBV7-2 and TRBJ2-7, reads GAGVSQSPSNKVTEKGKDVELRCDPISGHTALYWYRQSLGQGLEFLIYFQGNSAPDKSGLPSDRFSAERTGGSVSTLTIQRTQQEDSAVYLCASSLYNGRSYEQYFGPGTRLTVT.

This clonotype was seen a few times. The V and J genes are TRBV5-6 and TRBJ2-3; D perhaps matches TRBD1 (5 bases). This CDR3 contains 15 residues. Germline CDR1 reads SGHDT; CDR2 reads YYEEEE. The germline V and J ends were trimmed by 1 base and 6 bases, with 15 bases remaining between them. The CDR3 DNA is TGTGCCAGCAGCTTGAGGTTTACAGGTCCGGATACGCAGTATTTT. It translates to CASSLRFTGPDTQYF.

This clonotype has just a few counts. The chain has TRBV25-1 and TRBJ1-6; D gene ambiguous. From germline, CDR1 is MGHDK and CDR2 SYGVNS. The CDR3 consists of 13 residues. V was clipped by 1 base and J by 9 bases, with 7 bases between them. The CDR3 spells CASSELSSSPLHF. The CDR3 region has the DNA TGTGCCAGCAGTGAATTGAGCTCTTCACCCCTCCACTTT. The variable domain in full, with the rest retrieved from reference TRBV25-1 and TRBJ1-6, is EADIYQTPRYLVIGTGKKITLECSQTMGHDKMYWYQQDPGMELHLIHYSYGVNSTEKGDLSSESTVSRIRTEHFPLTLESARPSHTSQYLCASSELSSSPLHFGNGTRLTVT.

The chain carries TRBV6-1 and TRBJ2-7; 7 nucleotides match TRBD1. V was pared by 6 bases and J by 3 bases, with 8 bases of the junction left unmatched. This CDR3 comprises 14 residues. Germline V CDR1 and CDR2: MNHNS, SASEGT. This CDR3 is CASRHRTGYYEQYF. The CDR3 DNA follows: TGTGCCAGCAGACACCGGACAGGCTACTACGAGCAGTACTTC.

V usage is TRBV18 and J usage is TRBJ1-1; 7 bases align to TRBD1. The CDR3 runs 19 residues. In germline, CDR1 is KGHSH, CDR2 LQKENI. J gave up 0 bases and V 1 base, and 14 bases lay outside the gene matches. The CDR3 sequence is CASSPRSPGGHQMNTEAFF. The CDR3 DNA sequence: TGTGCCAGCTCACCACGGTCGCCAGGGGGTCACCAGATGAACACTGAAGCTTTCTTT.

This clonotype has only a few counts. V usage is TRBV6-1 and J usage is TRBJ2-1; D not resolved. Trimming removed 10 bases from V and 5 bases from J, with 15 bases in between. Germline values: CDR1 MNHNS, CDR2 SASEGT. The CDR3 spans 13 residues. CDR3 protein: CATWQVLNNEQFF. For the CDR3, the DNA is TGTGCCACGTGGCAGGTTCTAAACAATGAGCAGTTCTTC.

This clonotype was counted ten times or more. This chain joins TRBV4-2 and TRBJ2-5; 7 positions match TRBD2. V gave up 1 base and J gave up 4 bases; unmatched junction bases: 6. This CDR3 is built from 15 residues. CDR1 and CDR2 from the germline V gene are LGHNA and YNFKEQ. CDR3 loop: CASSQGPGTTETQYF. The CDR3 DNA is TGTGCCAGCAGCCAAGGGCCTGGGACTACAGAGACCCAGTACTTC.

This clonotype has just a few counts. The genes are TRBV7-9 and TRBJ2-1, with no clear D. Trimming shortened V by 1 base and J by 8 bases, and 12 bases separated the two germline ends. The CDR3 runs 14 residues. Looked up from germline, CDR1 is SEHNR and CDR2 is FQNEAQ (reference sequence). In DNA form, the CDR3 reads TGTGCCAGCAGCTTAGTTGGTCTTGAGTATGAGCAGTTCTTC. Translated: CASSLVGLEYEQFF.

The chain employs TRBV5-1 and TRBJ2-1, with 7 bases matching TRBD2. CDR1 and CDR2 (germline): SGHRS, YFSETQ. The CDR3 is 15 residues long. After removal of 0 bases from V and 3 bases from J, the junction contained 3 bases not matched to a gene. The CDR3 DNA sequence: TGCGCCAGCAGCTTGGTTGCGGGGGACTACAATGAGCAGTTCTTC. It specifies CASSLVAGDYNEQFF. Full variable domain (remainder filled in from reference TRBV5-1 and TRBJ2-1): KAGVTQTPRYLIKTRGQQVTLSCSPISGHRSVSWYQQTPGQGLQFLFEYFSETQRNKGNFPGRFSGRQFSNSRSEMNVSTLELGDSALYLCASSLVAGDYNEQFFGPGTRLTVL.

V and J are TRBV7-9 and TRBJ2-7; D is unclear. Trimming removed 3 bases from V and 6 bases from J, with 12 bases in between. The CDR3 is 13 residues long. The V gene's germline CDR1 is SEHNR and CDR2 FQNEAQ (reference sequence). This CDR3 reads CASSFSVMSEQYF. CDR3 nucleotides: TGTGCCAGCAGCTTTTCCGTCATGAGCGAGCAGTACTTC.

The rearrangement uses TRBV5-1 and TRBJ2-7; D possibly corresponds to TRBD2 (6 bases). Germline lookup yields CDR1 SGHRS and CDR2 YFSETQ. This CDR3 is built from 15 residues. The V and J ends lost 0 bases and 3 bases respectively, with 13 bases between them. DNA of the CDR3: TGCGCCAGCAGCTTGGTCGGGGGTGACGTCTACGAGCAGTACTTC. This encodes CASSLVGGDVYEQYF. The variable domain in full, with the rest retrieved from reference TRBV5-1 and TRBJ2-7, is KAGVTQTPRYLIKTRGQQVTLSCSPISGHRSVSWYQQTPGQGLQFLFEYFSETQRNKGNFPGRFSGRQFSNSRSEMNVSTLELGDSALYLCASSLVGGDVYEQYFGPGTRLTVT.

This clonotype has more than one count but fewer than ten. The chain is built from TRBV28 and TRBJ2-7; a weak D match, TRBD2 (6 bases). The CDR3 spans 15 residues. Trimming shortened V by 7 bases and J by 4 bases, and 20 bases separated the two germline ends. Germline CDR1 is MDHEN and CDR2 is SYDVKM. The CDR3 protein is CASNPMAGTLYEQYF. The CDR3 coding sequence is TGTGCCAGCAATCCAATGGCGGGGACGCTTTACGAGCAGTACTTC.

The chain links TRBV9 to TRBJ2-6, with D possibly TRBD1 on 6 matching bases. V lost 3 bases to trimming and J lost 0 bases, with 16 bases between them. The CDR3 runs to 18 residues. The germline CDR1 and CDR2 sequences are SGDLS and YYNGEE. CDR3 sequence: CASSATGPTLSGANVLTF. Written as DNA, the CDR3 is TGTGCCAGCAGCGCAACAGGGCCTACGCTCTCTGGGGCCAACGTCCTGACTTTC.

This clonotype was found a few times. This chain joins TRBV5-1 and TRBJ2-7; possible D gene TRBD2, 6 bases. The CDR3 is 15 residues long. Germline V gives CDR1 SGHRS, CDR2 YFSETQ. Trimming took off 0 bases at V and 6 bases at J, with 16 bases between the two ends. DNA for the CDR3: TGCGCCAGCAGCTTGGCTCCTTCGGGAGTGAGCGAGCAGTACTTC. Its protein product is CASSLAPSGVSEQYF.

The gene calls are TRBV6-2 or TRBV6-3 and TRBJ1-2; D ambiguous. Germline CDR1 is MNHEY and CDR2 is SVGEGT. The CDR3 totals 14 residues. V shed 0 bases and J shed 5 bases, with 10 bases lying between them. The CDR3 spells CASSYSDGRYGYTF. CDR3 DNA: TGTGCCAGCAGTTACTCGGACGGCAGATATGGCTACACCTTC.

This chain connects TRBV10-3 to TRBJ2-4; no firm D call. CDR3 size: 13 residues. V lost 7 bases and J lost 1, with 8 bases in between. Germline CDR1 reads ENHRY; CDR2 reads SYGVKD. In DNA form, the CDR3 reads TGTGCCATCACGGACCCGGCCAAAAACATTCAGTACTTC. Its protein product is CAITDPAKNIQYF.

The chain couples TRBV27 to TRBJ2-5; 8 positions match TRBD2. The CDR3 totals 14 residues. The germline V gene encodes CDR1 MNHEY and CDR2 SMNVEV (reference sequence). V trimming: 4 bases; J trimming: 5 bases; junction bases outside the gene matches: 6. The CDR3 bases are TGTGCCAGCAGTTCCCCGCGGGAGGCGGAGACCCAGTACTTC. It is translated as CASSSPREAETQYF.

This sequence joins TRBV6-5 and TRBJ2-1, with unresolved D. The germline V gene has CDR1 MNHEY and CDR2 SVGAGI. Trimming left V 8 bases short and J 2 bases short, with 4 bases between. The CDR3 consists of 11 residues. The CDR3 region is CASFTYNEQFF. The CDR3 nucleotides are TGTGCCAGCTTCACCTACAATGAGCAGTTCTTC.

This clonotype was picked up many times. The gene calls are TRBV4-3 and TRBJ2-1; the D call may be TRBD1 or TRBD2 (6 bases each). Per germline, CDR1 LGHNA and CDR2 YSLEER. The length of the CDR3 is 16 residues. V was shortened by 0 bases and J by 1 base, with 10 bases between the two germline ends. The chain's CDR3 is CASSQDGGTSYNEQFF. In nucleotides, the CDR3 is TGCGCCAGCAGCCAAGATGGAGGGACATCCTACAATGAGCAGTTCTTC.

This clonotype was counted a few times. The V call is TRBV11-2, the J call TRBJ2-1; no firm D call. CDR1 and CDR2 (germline): SGHAT, FQNNGV. Trimming shortened V by 4 bases and J by 4 bases, and 11 bases separated the two germline ends. This CDR3 has 14 residues. The CDR3 nucleotides read TGTGCCAGCAGCTATCCTCCGGATTACAATGAGCAGTTCTTC. Translation: CASSYPPDYNEQFF.